The clone carrying this T cell receptor beta chain showed up just a few times. Antigen unknown. A read error may produce the germline difference seen at one junction end. TCR beta CDR3 regions were amplified from RNA transcripts. Primed by the HTBI set, a first-round RT-PCR was run on the TCR CDR3. TCRdb re-called the multiplex PCR reads through MiXCR, storing one row per CDR3 protein. The sample contains more than 500,000 distinct CDR3 sequences, about 16% of which appear only once. Ophthalmopathy cases met thresholds of Clinical Activity Score at least 3, NOSPECS grade at least 4 and duration under 3 months. Patients having uncontrolled infection, another autoimmune disease, pregnancy or lactation were not included. The data were taken from a study of T cells in Graves' hyperthyroidism and ophthalmopathy. The study, taken as a whole, reports: Most thyroid-expanded clonotypes above 0.001 were also found in blood.

Looked up from germline, CDR1 is DFQATT and CDR2 is SNEGSKA (reference sequence). This CDR3 comprises 13 residues. The source of this sequence is a woman aged 25 to 45 with Graves' ophthalmopathy. The V call is TRBV20-1, the J call TRBJ2-1, with D perhaps matching TRBD1 (5 bases). Sample: blood. CDR3 protein: CSARTLSYNERFF. The CDR3 region has the DNA TGCAGTGCTCGGACATTGTCCTACAATGAGCGGTTCTTC.